The present T cell receptor (beta chain) was sequenced within a study of T cell repertoires in cytomegalovirus infection. For the study at large: Signatures in public TCR beta sequences pointed to both CMV infection and matching HLA type. Broader study findings: Accumulated public TCR beta family frequency recognized individuals carrying CMV together with the relevant HLA. The ex vivo response was dominated by HLA-C-restricted CMV-specific TCR beta clonotypes.

A single record per CDR3 protein comes from TCRdb applying MiXCR to the reads. The sample carries approximately 240,000 distinct CDR3 sequences, around an eighth recorded once. This clonotype was picked up many times. The target antigen is unknown. A junction boundary mismatches the germline segment, possibly from a read error. The CDR3 sequence is 17 residues long. Germline V gives CDR1 SGHTA, CDR2 FQGNSA. V usage is TRBV7-2 and J usage is TRBJ2-5; possibly TRBD2 for D (5 bases). This receptor was taken from a human donor in good health (CMV status not recorded). Some clones in this sample may be carry-over from other donors' samples. Specimen: PBMCs. As DNA, the CDR3 is TGTGCCAGCAGCATAGCGCTAGGACTTACGTACCAAGAGACCCAGTACTTC. Translated, it gives CASSIALGLTYQETQYF.